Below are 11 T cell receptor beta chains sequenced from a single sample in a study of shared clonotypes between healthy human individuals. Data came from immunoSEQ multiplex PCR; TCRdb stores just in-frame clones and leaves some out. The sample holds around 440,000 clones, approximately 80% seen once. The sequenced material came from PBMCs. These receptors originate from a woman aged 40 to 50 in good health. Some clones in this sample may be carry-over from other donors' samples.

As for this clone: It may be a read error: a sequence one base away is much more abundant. CDR3 protein: CASSRDNLNTGELFF. The CDR3 DNA is TGCGCCAGCAGCCGGGACAATCTGAACACCGGGGAGCTGTTTTTT. The gene calls are TRBV5-1 and TRBJ2-2, with a possible D match to TRBD1 (6 bases). CDR3 length: 15 residues. Germline V gene data show CDR1 as SGHRS and CDR2 as YFSETQ. V was trimmed by 4 bases and J by 1 base, leaving 11 bases between them.

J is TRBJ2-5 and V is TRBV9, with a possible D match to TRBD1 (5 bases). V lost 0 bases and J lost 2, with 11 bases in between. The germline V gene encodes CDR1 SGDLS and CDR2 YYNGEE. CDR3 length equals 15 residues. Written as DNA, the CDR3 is TGTGCCAGCAGCGTAGGGGCAGGGCTTCAAGAGACCCAGTACTTC. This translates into CASSVGAGLQETQYF.

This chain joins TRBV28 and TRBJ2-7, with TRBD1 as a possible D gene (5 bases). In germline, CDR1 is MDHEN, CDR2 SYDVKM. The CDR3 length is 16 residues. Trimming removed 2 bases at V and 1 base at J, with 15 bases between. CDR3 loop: CASSLGSTAQSYEQYF. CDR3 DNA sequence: TGTGCCAGCAGTTTAGGCTCGACAGCCCAATCCTACGAGCAGTACTTC. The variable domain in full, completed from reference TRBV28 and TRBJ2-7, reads DVKVTQSSRYLVKRTGEKVFLECVQDMDHENMFWYRQDPGLGLRLIYFSYDVKMKEKGDIPEGYSVSREKKERFSLILESASTNQTSMYLCASSLGSTAQSYEQYFGPGTRLTVT.

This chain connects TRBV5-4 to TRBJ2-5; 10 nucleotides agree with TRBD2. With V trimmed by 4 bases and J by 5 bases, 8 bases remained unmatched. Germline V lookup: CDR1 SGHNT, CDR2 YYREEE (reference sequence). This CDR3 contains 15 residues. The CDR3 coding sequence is TGTGCCAGCAGCCCGGAGCAAGCGGGAGGGGAGACCCAGTACTTC. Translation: CASSPEQAGGETQYF.

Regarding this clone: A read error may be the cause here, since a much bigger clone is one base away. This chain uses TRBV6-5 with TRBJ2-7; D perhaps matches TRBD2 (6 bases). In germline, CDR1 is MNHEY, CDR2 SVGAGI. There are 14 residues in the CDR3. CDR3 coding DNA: TGTGCCTGCAGCCCGGACTACCTGGCTCGGGAGCAGTACTTC. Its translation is CACSPDYLAREQYF.

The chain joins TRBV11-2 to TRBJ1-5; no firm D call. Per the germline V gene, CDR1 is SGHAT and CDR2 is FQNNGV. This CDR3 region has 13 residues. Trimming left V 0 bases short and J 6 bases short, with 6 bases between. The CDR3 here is CASSLDLRQPQHF. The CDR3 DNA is TGTGCCAGCAGCTTAGATCTGCGTCAGCCCCAGCATTTT.

CDR3: CATSRDQGQGSIDGYTF. In DNA form, the CDR3 reads TGTGCCACCAGCAGAGATCAGGGGCAGGGTAGTATCGATGGCTACACCTTC. The gene calls are TRBV15 and TRBJ1-2; D may be TRBD1 (6 bases). The V gene's germline CDR1 is LNHNV and CDR2 YYDKDF (reference sequence). The CDR3 has 17 amino acids. V lost 0 bases to trimming and J lost 6 bases, with 20 bases between them.

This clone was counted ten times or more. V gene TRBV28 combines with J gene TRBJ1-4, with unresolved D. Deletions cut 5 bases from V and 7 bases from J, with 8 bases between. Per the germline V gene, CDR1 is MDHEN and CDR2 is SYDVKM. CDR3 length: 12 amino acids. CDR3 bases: TGTGCCAGCAGTCCCCCCGTTGAAAAACTGTTTTTT. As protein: CASSPPVEKLFF.

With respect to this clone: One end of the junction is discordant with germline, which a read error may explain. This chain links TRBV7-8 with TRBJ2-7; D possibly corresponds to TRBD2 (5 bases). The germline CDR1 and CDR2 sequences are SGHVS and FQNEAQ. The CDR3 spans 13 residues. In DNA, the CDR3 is TGTGCCAGCAGCTCGGACCCAACGGGGTATTGGGATTTC. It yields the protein CASSSDPTGYWDF.

DNA of the CDR3: TGTGCCTGGAGGTCCGGCGGTAGCAATCAGCCCCAGCATTTT. Its translation is CAWRSGGSNQPQHF. The rearrangement joins TRBV30 to TRBJ1-5; no reliable D call. The CDR3 is made up of 14 amino acids. Trimming took 3 bases from V and 0 from J, leaving 9 bases between them. CDR1 GTSNPN and CDR2 SVGIG come from the germline V gene (reference sequence).

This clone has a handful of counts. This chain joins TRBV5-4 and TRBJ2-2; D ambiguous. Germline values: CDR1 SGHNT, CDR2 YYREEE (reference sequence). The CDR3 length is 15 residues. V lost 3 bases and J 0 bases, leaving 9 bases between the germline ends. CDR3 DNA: TGTGCCAGCAGCTCGCCTTACGCGAACACCGGGGAGCTGTTTTTT. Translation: CASSSPYANTGELFF.